The 18 T cell receptor beta chains presented below share a single source sample, sequenced in a study of patients and donors after allogeneic stem cell transplantation. Using its own MiXCR run on the RT-PCR reads, TCRdb lists one record per CDR3 protein. The table has around 240,000 distinct CDR3 sequences, roughly 15% seen once. The sample was blood, either unsorted or a sorted T cell fraction (not recorded which). These receptors all stem from a human donor who was either an allogeneic HSCT recipient or a stem cell or donor lymphocyte infusion donor (not recorded which). It is not recorded whose cells these are; they may come from a transplant donor.

This chain links TRBV2 with TRBJ2-5, with D possibly being TRBD2 (6 bases). CDR3 length: 15 amino acids. V gave up 6 bases and J gave up 6 bases, with 20 bases separating them. Germline V gene sequence: CDR1 SNHLY, CDR2 FYNNEI. CDR3 in DNA: TGTGCCAGCAGAGAACTCTCCGGGAGTAGAAAGACCCAGTACTTC. Its translation: CASRELSGSRKTQYF.

The rearrangement joins TRBV19 to TRBJ2-7, with 11 bases lining up with TRBD2. This CDR3 comprises 16 residues. V trimming: 3 bases; J trimming: 2 bases; junction bases outside the gene matches: 6. CDR1 is LNHDA and CDR2 is SQIVND in the germline V gene (reference sequence). Here the CDR3 reads CASSISRLAGTYEQYF. The CDR3 bases are TGTGCCAGTAGTATCAGTCGACTAGCGGGGACCTACGAGCAGTACTTC.

This clonotype was observed a handful of times. The chain recombines TRBV7-8 with TRBJ1-4; D gene ambiguous. Trimming took 2 bases from V and 5 from J, leaving 9 bases between them. Per germline, CDR1 SGHVS and CDR2 FQNEAQ. CDR3 length: 14 residues. The CDR3 region is CASSLWSENEKLFF. The CDR3 DNA reads as TGTGCCAGCAGCTTATGGAGTGAGAATGAAAAACTGTTTTTT.

There are a few counts of this clonotype. The gene calls are TRBV20-1 and TRBJ1-2; D unclear. In germline, CDR1 is DFQATT, CDR2 SNEGSKA (reference sequence). The V end lost 2 bases, the J end lost 1 base, and 11 bases lay between the germline ends. The CDR3 sequence is 14 residues long. This CDR3 reads CSARPGVLNYGYTF. CDR3 nucleotides: TGCAGTGCTAGACCCGGGGTACTTAACTATGGCTACACCTTC.

This clonotype was picked up a small number of times. The chain combines TRBV7-2 with TRBJ2-3; the D gene is possibly TRBD1 (6 bases). CDR1 is SGHTA and CDR2 is FQGNSA in the germline V gene. Trimming took 3 bases from V and 3 from J, leaving 10 bases between them. The CDR3 sequence is 14 residues long. The CDR3 here is CASSFDQGTDTQYF. Written as DNA, the CDR3 is TGTGCCAGCAGCTTTGACCAGGGGACAGATACGCAGTATTTT.

This clonotype was seen repeatedly, ten times or more. The chain recombines TRBV4-2 with TRBJ1-6, with 12 positions matching TRBD1. The CDR3 consists of 20 residues. Germline V CDR1 and CDR2: LGHNA, YNFKEQ. After removal of 2 bases from V and 0 bases from J, the junction contained 8 bases not matched to a gene. DNA for the CDR3: TGTGCCAGCAGCCAACAACCGGGACAGGGGGCGAGCTCCTATAATTCACCCCTCCACTTT. Translated, it gives CASSQQPGQGASSYNSPLHF.

The V and J genes are TRBV4-2 and TRBJ1-4; 7 bases are a match to TRBD1. V lost 0 bases, J lost 10 bases, and 8 bases stayed unmatched. The V gene's germline CDR1 is LGHNA and CDR2 YNFKEQ. This CDR3 comprises 15 residues. In DNA, the CDR3 is TGTGCCAGCAGCCAAGAGACAGCCCAGGGGGTAAAACTGTTTTTT. It is translated as CASSQETAQGVKLFF.

The genes are TRBV28 and TRBJ2-3, with 8 bases aligning to TRBD2. The CDR3 has 17 amino acids. Looked up from germline, CDR1 is MDHEN and CDR2 is SYDVKM. The junction had 12 bases not matched to a gene; V was cut back by 1 base and J by 6 bases. The CDR3 sequence is CASSLSSGGRGADTQYF. For the CDR3, the DNA is TGTGCCAGCAGTTTATCAAGCGGGGGCCGAGGAGCGGATACGCAGTATTTT.

This clonotype has a count of ten or more. DNA of the CDR3: TGTGCCAGCAGTTACCGATCTGGGACCTTCAACTACGAGCAGTACTTC. This codes for CASSYRSGTFNYEQYF. The chain combines TRBV6-2 or TRBV6-3 with TRBJ2-7, with D possibly called TRBD1 or TRBD2 (5 bases each). The germline V gene encodes CDR1 MNHEY and CDR2 SVGEGT. Trimming removed 2 bases from V and 3 bases from J, with 17 bases in between. CDR3 length: 16 residues.

The count of this clonotype is one. This chain joins TRBV5-1 and TRBJ2-3; D is unresolved. The V gene lost 4 bases and the J gene lost 3 bases, with 15 bases spanning the gap. The CDR3 length is 15 residues. In germline, CDR1 is SGHRS, CDR2 YFSETQ. This chain's CDR3 is CASSPSGPETDTQYF. The CDR3 DNA reads as TGCGCCAGCAGCCCCTCCGGGCCAGAAACAGATACGCAGTATTTT.

The table lists this clonotype with many counts. CDR3: CATELQNTGELFF. The CDR3 DNA sequence: TGTGCCACCGAATTACAGAACACCGGGGAGCTGTTTTTT. The rearrangement joins TRBV24-1 to TRBJ2-2; D is uncertain. The CDR3 extends over 13 amino acids. The V gene lost 9 bases and the J gene lost 1 base, with 8 bases spanning the gap. CDR1 and CDR2 from the germline V gene are KGHDR and SFDVKD.

This clonotype was counted between two and nine times. V gene TRBV5-1 combines with J gene TRBJ2-7; 8 nucleotides align to TRBD2. Germline-derived CDR1 and CDR2 are SGHRS and YFSETQ. V trimming: 4 bases; J trimming: 2 bases; junction bases outside the gene matches: 8. The CDR3 is made up of 15 amino acids. CDR3 sequence: CASSPGGGRTYEQYF. In DNA, the CDR3 is TGCGCCAGCAGCCCGGGGGGCGGGAGGACCTACGAGCAGTACTTC. The complete variable domain, with remaining parts taken from reference TRBV5-1 and TRBJ2-7, reads KAGVTQTPRYLIKTRGQQVTLSCSPISGHRSVSWYQQTPGQGLQFLFEYFSETQRNKGNFPGRFSGRQFSNSRSEMNVSTLELGDSALYLCASSPGGGRTYEQYFGPGTRLTVT.

The CDR3 DNA reads TGTGCCAGCAGTGAATTACTAGCGGGGGGGGTCGGGCAGTTCTTC. This translates into CASSELLAGGVGQFF. The V and J genes are TRBV2 and TRBJ2-1; TRBD2 matches at 13 bases. This CDR3 region has 15 residues. Germline CDR1 and CDR2: SNHLY and FYNNEI. V dropped 2 bases and J dropped 12; count of bases not matched to a gene: 7. The whole variable domain, filled in from reference TRBV2 and TRBJ2-1, reads EPEVTQTPSHQVTQMGQEVILRCVPISNHLYFYWYRQILGQKVEFLVSFYNNEISEKSEIFDDQFSVERPDGSNFTLKIRSTKLEDSAMYFCASSELLAGGVGQFFGPGTRLTVL.

The chain has TRBV20-1 and TRBJ2-7; D unclear. Looked up from germline, CDR1 is DFQATT and CDR2 is SNEGSKA (reference sequence). The CDR3 length is 11 residues. Trimming took off 7 bases at V and 4 bases at J, with 11 bases between the two ends. This CDR3 is CSVLGTYEQYF. CDR3 DNA: TGCAGTGTCTTGGGCACATACGAGCAGTACTTC.

The chain is built from TRBV11-3 and TRBJ2-5; either TRBD1 or TRBD2 may supply D (5 bases each). Germline V lookup: CDR1 SGHNT, CDR2 YENEEA. V was pared by 3 bases and J by 0 bases, with 14 bases between. This CDR3 spans 16 amino acids. This chain's CDR3 is CASSFSGTKDQETQYF. The CDR3 bases are TGTGCCAGCAGCTTTTCGGGGACGAAGGACCAAGAGACCCAGTACTTC.

This clonotype occurred a few times. The V and J genes are TRBV18 and TRBJ1-4; D unresolved. The length of the CDR3 is 12 residues. Germline V gene data show CDR1 as KGHSH and CDR2 as LQKENI. V was cut by 5 bases and J by 6 bases, with 7 bases left in between. Written as DNA, the CDR3 is TGTGCCAGCTCATTCGGGGATGAAAAACTGTTTTTT. As protein: CASSFGDEKLFF.

The V gene is TRBV20-1, the J gene TRBJ2-1; D remains ambiguous. Deletions cut 2 bases from V and 0 bases from J, with 17 bases between. The germline CDR1 and CDR2 sequences are DFQATT and SNEGSKA (reference sequence). The CDR3 loop spans 17 amino acids. CDR3 sequence reads: CSARYPRPMSSYNEQFF. The DNA for the CDR3 is TGCAGTGCTAGATACCCCCGTCCGATGAGCTCCTACAATGAGCAGTTCTTC.

This clonotype was picked up a small number of times. Germline and junction disagree at one end, which may indicate a read error. The J gene is TRBJ2-2, the V gene TRBV7-9; D gene ambiguous. This CDR3 region has 13 residues. Germline CDR1 SEHNR, CDR2 FQNEAQ (reference sequence). CDR3 DNA sequence: TGTGCCAGCAGCGTAGCGAACACCGGGGAGCTGTTTTTT. Translation: CASSVANTGELFF. The full variable domain, completed using reference TRBV7-9 and TRBJ2-2, is DTGVSQNPRHKITKRGQNVTFRCDPISEHNRLYWYRQTLGQGPEFLTYFQNEAQLEKSRLLSDRFSAERPKGSFSTLEIQRTEQGDSAMYLCASSVANTGELFFGEGSRLTVL.